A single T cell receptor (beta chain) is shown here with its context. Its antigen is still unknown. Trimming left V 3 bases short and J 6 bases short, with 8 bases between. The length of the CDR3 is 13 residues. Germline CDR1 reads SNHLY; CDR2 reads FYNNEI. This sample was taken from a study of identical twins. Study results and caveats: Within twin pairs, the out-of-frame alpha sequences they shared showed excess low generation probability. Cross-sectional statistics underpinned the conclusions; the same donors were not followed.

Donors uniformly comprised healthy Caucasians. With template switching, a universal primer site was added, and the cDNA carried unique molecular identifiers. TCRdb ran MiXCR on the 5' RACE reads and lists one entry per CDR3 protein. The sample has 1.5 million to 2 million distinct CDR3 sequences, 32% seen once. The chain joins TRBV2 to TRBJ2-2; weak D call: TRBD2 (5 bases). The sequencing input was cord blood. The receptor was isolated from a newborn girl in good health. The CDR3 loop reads CASSERAPGELFF. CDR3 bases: TGTGCCAGCAGTGAGCGGGCCCCCGGGGAGCTGTTTTTT.